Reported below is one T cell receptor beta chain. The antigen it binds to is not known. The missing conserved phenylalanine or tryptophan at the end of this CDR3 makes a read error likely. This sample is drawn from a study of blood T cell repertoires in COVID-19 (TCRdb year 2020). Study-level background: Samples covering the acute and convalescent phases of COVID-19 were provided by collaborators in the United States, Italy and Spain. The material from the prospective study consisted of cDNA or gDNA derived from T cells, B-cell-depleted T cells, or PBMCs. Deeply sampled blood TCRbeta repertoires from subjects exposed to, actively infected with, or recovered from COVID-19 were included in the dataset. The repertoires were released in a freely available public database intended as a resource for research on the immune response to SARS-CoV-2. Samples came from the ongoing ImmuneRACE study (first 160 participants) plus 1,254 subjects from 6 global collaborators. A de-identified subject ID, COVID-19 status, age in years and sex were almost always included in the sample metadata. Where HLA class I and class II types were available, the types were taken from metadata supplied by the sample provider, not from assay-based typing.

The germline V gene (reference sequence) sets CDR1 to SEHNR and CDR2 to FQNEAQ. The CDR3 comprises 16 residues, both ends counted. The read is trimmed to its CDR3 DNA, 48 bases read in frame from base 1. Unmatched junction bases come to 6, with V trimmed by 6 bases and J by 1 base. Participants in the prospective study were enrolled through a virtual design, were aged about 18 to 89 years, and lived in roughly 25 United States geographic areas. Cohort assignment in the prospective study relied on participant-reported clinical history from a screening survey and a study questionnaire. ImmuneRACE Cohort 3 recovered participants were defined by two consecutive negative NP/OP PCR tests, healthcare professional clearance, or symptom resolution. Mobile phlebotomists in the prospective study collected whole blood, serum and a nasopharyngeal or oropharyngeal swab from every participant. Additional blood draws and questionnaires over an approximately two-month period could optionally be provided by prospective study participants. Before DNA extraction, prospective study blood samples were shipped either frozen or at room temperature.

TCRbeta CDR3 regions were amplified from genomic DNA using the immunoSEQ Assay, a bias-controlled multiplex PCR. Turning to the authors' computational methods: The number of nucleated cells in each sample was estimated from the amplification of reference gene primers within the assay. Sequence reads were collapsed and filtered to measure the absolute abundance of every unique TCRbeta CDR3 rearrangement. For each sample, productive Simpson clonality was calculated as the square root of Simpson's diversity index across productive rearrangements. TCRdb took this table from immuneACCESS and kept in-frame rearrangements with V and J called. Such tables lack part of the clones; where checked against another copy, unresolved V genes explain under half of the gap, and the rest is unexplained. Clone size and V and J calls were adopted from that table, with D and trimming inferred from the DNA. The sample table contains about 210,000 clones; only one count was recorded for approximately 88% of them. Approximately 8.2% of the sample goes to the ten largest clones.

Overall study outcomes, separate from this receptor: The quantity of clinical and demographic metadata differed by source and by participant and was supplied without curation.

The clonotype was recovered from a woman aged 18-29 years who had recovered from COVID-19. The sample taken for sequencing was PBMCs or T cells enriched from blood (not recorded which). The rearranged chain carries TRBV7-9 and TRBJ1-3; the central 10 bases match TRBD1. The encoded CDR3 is CASSGDRGYSGNTIYV. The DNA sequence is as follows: TGTGCCAGCAGTGGGGACAGGGGATATTCTGGAAACACCATATATGTT.